Sequencing of this TCR beta chain was carried out in a study of post-analysis software for immune sequencing data. Study information: There were relapsing-remitting, secondary progressive and progressive-relapsing multiple sclerosis among the disease courses included.

Prepared TCR beta cDNA libraries contained unique molecular identifiers. From the PCR reads, TCRdb called clonotypes with MiXCR, one entry per CDR3 protein. Of a few hundred thousand distinct CDR3 sequences listed, more than 30% are singletons. Per germline, CDR1 MGHRA and CDR2 YSYEKL. There are 14 residues in the CDR3. V shed 10 bases and J 3 bases; nucleotides not matched to a gene: 6. This clonotype was recorded a few times. Its antigen is not identified. General study findings and limits: A handful of TRBV segments were more frequent in patients than controls; TRBV5-6, TRBV5-1 and TRBV20-1 belonged to this group.

This TCR was recovered from a girl aged 2 to 9 with multiple sclerosis. Sequenced material: blood. The V call is TRBV4-1, the J call TRBJ2-3; TRBD1 agrees at 11 bases. The DNA for the CDR3 is TGCGCCACCAAGGGACAGGGGGAAACAGATACGCAGTATTTT. Translation: CATKGQGETDTQYF.